These 17 T cell receptor beta chains were sequenced from one sample in a study of cytomegalovirus exposure and HLA in healthy donors. Use of 60 Vbeta and 13 Jbeta primers characterized the PCR. Assay used: immunoSEQ multiplex PCR; TCRdb lists only in-frame clones, some missing. The data contain some 130,000 clones, 70% to 85% of them singletons. The material sequenced was PBMCs. These receptors were taken from a male donor in good health and CMV-seropositive.

The gene calls are TRBV29-1 and TRBJ1-2; D ambiguous. Germline loops: CDR1 SQVTM, CDR2 ANQGSEA. The CDR3 covers 14 residues. Trimming left V 7 bases short and J 8 bases short, with 23 bases between. The chain's CDR3 is CSAREDLPKTGYTF. DNA of the CDR3: TGCAGCGCCCGCGAAGATCTACCCAAAACGGGCTACACCTTC. Based on the CDR3 plus reference TRBV29-1 and TRBJ1-2, the full variable domain is SAVISQKPSRDICQRGTSLTIQCQVDSQVTMMFWYRQQPGQSLTLIATANQGSEATYESGFVIDKFPISRPNLTFSTLTVSNMSPEDSSIYLCSAREDLPKTGYTFGSGTRLTVV.

The rearrangement uses TRBV11-2 and TRBJ2-7; TRBD2 is a possible D gene (6 bases). Between the trimmed V and J ends, which lost 1 base and 2 bases, there was a span of 12 bases. The CDR3 totals 15 residues. CDR1 SGHAT and CDR2 FQNNGV come from the germline V gene. CDR3 residues: CASSLGGDQTYEQYF. The CDR3 DNA is TGTGCCAGCAGCTTAGGGGGGGATCAGACCTACGAGCAGTACTTC. Using reference TRBV11-2 and TRBJ2-7 for the parts outside the CDR3, the full variable domain is EAGVAQSPRYKIIEKRQSVAFWCNPISGHATLYWYQQILGQGPKLLIQFQNNGVVDDSQLPKDRFSAERLKGVDSTLKIQPAKLEDSAVYLCASSLGGDQTYEQYFGPGTRLTVT.

The V call is TRBV7-6, the J call TRBJ2-2; D gene ambiguous. The CDR3 runs 13 residues. Deletions cut 1 base from V and 6 bases from J, with 6 bases between. Germline V gives CDR1 SGHVS, CDR2 FNYEAQ. CDR3: CASSLGEPGELFF. The CDR3 nucleotides are TGTGCCAGCAGCTTAGGCGAACCCGGGGAGCTGTTTTTT.

This clone was seen a handful of times. The chain joins TRBV19 to TRBJ1-1; 7 bases are a match to TRBD1. CDR3 length: 14 amino acids. Germline CDR1 reads LNHDA; CDR2 reads SQIVND (reference sequence). The trim removed 7 bases at V and 2 bases at J, leaving 7 bases unmatched. The CDR3 region is CASTDRASNTEAFF. The DNA for the CDR3 is TGTGCCAGTACTGACAGGGCCTCAAACACTGAAGCTTTCTTT.

The genes are TRBV6-6 and TRBJ1-1, with 9 bases aligning to TRBD1. This CDR3 contains 16 residues. Germline V gene data show CDR1 as MNHNY and CDR2 as SVGAGI (reference sequence). V shed 6 bases and J 3 bases; nucleotides not matched to a gene: 11. The CDR3 reads CASRGGQGRRYTEAFF. The CDR3, as DNA: TGTGCCAGCAGAGGCGGACAGGGGAGGAGGTACACTGAAGCTTTCTTT.

The rearrangement links TRBV28 to TRBJ2-7; 7 bases align to TRBD1. V lost 6 bases and J lost 4; bases outside the gene matches: 9. The CDR3 is 14 amino acids. Germline CDR1 and CDR2: MDHEN and SYDVKM. The CDR3 loop reads CASRTTGSVYEQYF. The CDR3 DNA reads as TGTGCCAGCAGGACGACAGGGTCAGTTTACGAGCAGTACTTC.

Regarding this clone: An end of the junction differs from the germline gene, which may be a read error. The chain is built from TRBV7-9 and TRBJ1-1; no clear D. Germline values: CDR1 SEHNR, CDR2 FQNEAQ (reference sequence). The CDR3 loop spans 13 amino acids. As DNA, the CDR3 is TGTTCCAGCAGCTTTGAATCGGGGACTGAAGCTTTCTTT. Its translation: CSSSFESGTEAFF.

The chain is built from TRBV4-1 and TRBJ2-1; 7 nucleotides agree with TRBD2. CDR1 MGHRA and CDR2 YSYEKL come from the germline V gene. There are 17 residues in the CDR3. V lost 0 bases and J lost 0; bases outside the gene matches: 5. The CDR3 nucleotides read TGCGCCAGCAGCCAAGATCCGCCTAGCGGCTCCTACAATGAGCAGTTCTTC. It specifies CASSQDPPSGSYNEQFF.

A few counts support this clone. The rearrangement uses TRBV19 and TRBJ1-5; D is uncertain. The germline V gene encodes CDR1 LNHDA and CDR2 SQIVND (reference sequence). Trimming cost V 5 bases and J 1 base, with 12 bases left between them. This CDR3 contains 15 residues. CDR3 DNA sequence: TGTGCCAGTAGTCAGAACTCGGGGAGCAATCAGCCCCAGCATTTT. Translated: CASSQNSGSNQPQHF.

V usage is TRBV5-1 and J usage is TRBJ1-6; D is possibly TRBD1 (5 bases). Per germline, CDR1 SGHRS and CDR2 YFSETQ. The CDR3 sequence is 14 residues long. With 2 bases removed from V and 8 bases from J, the gap between germline ends came to 11 bases. CDR3 region: CASSFQGEDSPLHF. In nucleotides, the CDR3 is TGCGCCAGCAGCTTTCAAGGGGAGGATTCACCCCTCCACTTT.

V gene TRBV5-5 combines with J gene TRBJ2-6, with 7 bases that match TRBD2. V shed 1 base and J 3 bases; nucleotides not matched to a gene: 4. The CDR3 is 16 amino acids. Germline-derived CDR1 and CDR2 are SGHKS and YYEKEE (reference sequence). CDR3 loop: CASSLSGGYGANVLTF. The CDR3 bases are TGTGCCAGCAGCTTGTCCGGGGGGTATGGGGCCAACGTCCTGACTTTC.

The CDR3 region is CASSRDSPQGEQYF. The DNA for the CDR3 is TGCGCCAGCAGCCGGGACAGCCCACAGGGGGAGCAGTACTTC. This chain uses TRBV5-1 with TRBJ2-7, with 7 bases lining up with TRBD1. The CDR3 is 14 residues long. CDR1 and CDR2 from the germline V gene are SGHRS and YFSETQ. V trimming: 4 bases; J trimming: 7 bases; junction bases outside the gene matches: 11.

This chain uses TRBV11-3 with TRBJ2-2; D gene uncertain. V was pared by 4 bases and J by 0 bases, with 12 bases between. The CDR3 runs 16 residues. Germline V gives CDR1 SGHNT, CDR2 YENEEA. For the CDR3, the DNA is TGTGCCAGCAGCTCCCCTTATCGGGCGAACACCGGGGAGCTGTTTTTT. Translating gives CASSSPYRANTGELFF.

V and J are TRBV5-1 and TRBJ2-7, with 9 nucleotides matching TRBD2. With 2 bases clipped from V and 6 bases from J, the junction kept 6 bases outside the gene matches. Germline-derived CDR1 and CDR2 are SGHRS and YFSETQ. CDR3 length: 14 residues. As DNA, the CDR3 is TGCGCCAGCAGCTTCCCGCGGGAGGGGGGCGAGCAGTACTTC. This translates into CASSFPREGGEQYF.

The chain uses TRBV19 and TRBJ2-5; TRBD2 is a possible D gene (7 bases). This CDR3 has 15 residues. Trimming pared 3 bases from V and 1 base from J, leaving 12 bases between. Germline V gives CDR1 LNHDA, CDR2 SQIVND (reference sequence). CDR3 sequence reads: CASSIGGGGQETQYF. CDR3 nucleotides: TGTGCCAGTAGTATTGGGGGCGGGGGCCAAGAGACCCAGTACTTC.

The V call is TRBV5-1, the J call TRBJ1-2; 7 bases match TRBD1. The germline gives CDR1 SGHRS, CDR2 YFSETQ. Trimming at V came to 7 bases and at J to 1 base, leaving 7 bases not matched to a gene. This CDR3 is built from 14 residues. DNA for the CDR3: TGCGCCAGCGCTCCGCAGGGGGTTAACTATGGCTACACCTTC. Translation: CASAPQGVNYGYTF.

V usage is TRBV2 and J usage is TRBJ1-4; 7 bases map to TRBD1. Germline V gives CDR1 SNHLY, CDR2 FYNNEI. CDR3 length: 14 residues. V trimming: 7 bases; J trimming: 7 bases; junction bases outside the gene matches: 9. The DNA of the CDR3 is TGTGCCAGCACCTTTGAGGGGGCGGGTGAAAAACTGTTTTTT. It specifies CASTFEGAGEKLFF.